This T cell receptor beta chain was recorded in a study of neurological immune-mediated disorders (dated by TCRdb to about 2019). Study-wide context: Among the approximately 35 multiple sclerosis patients, around 30 had relapsing-remitting MS and 3 had secondary progressive MS. The study compared peripheral blood TCR-beta repertoires of HTLV-I-associated myelopathy (HAM/TSP) patients, multiple sclerosis patients and healthy controls using UMI-based sequencing. Alongside PBMC samples, the set of about 97 TCR-beta libraries contained longitudinal samples, technical triplicates, and paired CD4+ and CD8+ T-cell subsets that had been sorted. The cohort included 68 subjects: approximately 14 with HAM/TSP, around 34 with multiple sclerosis, and approximately 20 healthy controls.

The CDR3 goes from the cysteine to the phenylalanine over 13 residues. Here the CDR3 DNA is all that survives: 39 bases in frame from base 1. From V the trimming removes 7 bases and from J it removes 6 bases, while the gene matches leave 6 bases of the junction unaccounted for. CDR1 and CDR2, per the germline V gene, are MDHEN and SYDVKM. For unsorted PBMC libraries, 2 million PBMCs were used after storage in RNAlater at -80 degrees C until RNA extraction. The multiple sclerosis patients were enrolled in a US clinical protocol that evaluated disease progression with magnetic resonance imaging. Peripheral blood underwent Ficoll-Hypaque density gradient centrifugation to isolate PBMCs, which were then cryopreserved in liquid nitrogen. What the research found in general, with its limitations: In a phylogenetic analysis, the repertoires of 18 out of 34 MS patients fell into a single cluster of related CDR3 sequences, pointing to a possible signature at the repertoire level. TCR clonal expansion was highest in HAM/TSP patients and lowest in MS patients, with MS patients falling below even healthy controls. The MS cluster was not associated with any clinical or MRI features, and the authors stated that larger cohorts are needed. No identical CDR3 amino acid sequences were found to be shared among expanded clones across subjects, suggesting that TCR-beta repertoires were private in all groups.

To synthesize cDNA, template-switch 5'RACE was performed with a primer carrying a 10-nucleotide random unique molecular identifier so that each TCR transcript was tagged. Over 160 million TCR-beta sequences, covering 15-18 subjects, were produced in each sequencing run. The RNeasy kit was used for extraction of total RNA. The KAPA Real-time Library Amplification kit was used to amplify TCR-beta VDJ regions with primers for the TCR constant region and the 5'RACE anchor. A first PCR added sample indexes and Illumina adaptors, and a second PCR then raised library yield. After purification with Ampure beads, the TCR product of roughly 650 bp was size-selected on a 2% E-gel SizeSelection system. Before pooling, library quality was checked on a Bioanalyzer, concentration was measured with Qubit, and libraries were quantified with the Kapa Library Quantification kit. Paired-end 2 x 150 bp sequencing of the libraries was performed on an Illumina HiSeq 2500. To increase sequence diversity, roughly 25-31% phiX was spiked into each library pool. Per the authors' processing: The UMI-based MiGEC pipeline processed quality-filtered reads and removed over 90% of raw TCR sequences during error correction. VDJ genes were aligned to IMGT germline references, and clonotypes were defined by unique CDR3 amino acid sequence plus V-J genes. Clonal expansion, Shannon diversity, and CDR3 relatedness (CalcPairwiseDistances, ClusterSamples) were evaluated with VDJtools, and phylogenetic trees were built with CLCbio workbench. Expanded clones were defined as having at least 8 unique UMIs, based on coefficient-of-variation modelling across technical triplicates. TCRdb ran its own pipeline on the public reads, namely fastp trimming at Q25 and MiXCR clone calling, and kept in-frame beta chains. Every entry covers one CDR3 protein and lists the most common genes and DNA from its rows. The V and J calls shown here were made by TCRdb, not taken from the authors' results. Here the sample has some 46,000 distinct CDR3 sequences; less than 5% occur a single time. Approximately 5.3% of the sample is taken by the ten largest.

Many counts were recorded for this clonotype. Its antigen is still unknown. No much larger clonotype is one base removed from it; base qualities were not supplied. What was sequenced was PBMCs. The sequence links TRBV28 to TRBJ2-4, and TRBD2 matches 7 of the central bases. The clonotype was recovered from a woman aged 60 to 75 with multiple sclerosis. The bases are TGTGCCAGCAAGGAACTAGCGCTAAACATTCAGTACTTC. It is translated as CASKELALNIQYF.